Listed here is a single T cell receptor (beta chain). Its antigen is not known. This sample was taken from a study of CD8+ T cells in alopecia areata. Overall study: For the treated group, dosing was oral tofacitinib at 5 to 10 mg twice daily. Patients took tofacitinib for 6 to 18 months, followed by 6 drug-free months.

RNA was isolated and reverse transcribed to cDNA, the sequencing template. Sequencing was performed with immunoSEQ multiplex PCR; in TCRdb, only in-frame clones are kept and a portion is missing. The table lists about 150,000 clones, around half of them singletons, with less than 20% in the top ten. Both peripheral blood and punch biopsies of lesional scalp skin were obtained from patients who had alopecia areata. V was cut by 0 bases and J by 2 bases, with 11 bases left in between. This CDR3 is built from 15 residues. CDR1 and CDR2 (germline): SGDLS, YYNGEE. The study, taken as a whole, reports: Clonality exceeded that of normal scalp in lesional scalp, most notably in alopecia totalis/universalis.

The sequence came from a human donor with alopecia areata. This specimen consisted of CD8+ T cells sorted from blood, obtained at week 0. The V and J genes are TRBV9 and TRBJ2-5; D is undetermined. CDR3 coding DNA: TGTGCCAGCAGCGTAGCCGGGTCCCCTCAAGAGACCCAGTACTTC. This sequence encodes CASSVAGSPQETQYF.